One sample yielded the 6 T cell receptor beta chains listed below, sequenced in a study of blood T cell repertoires in COVID-19. The data were produced by immunoSEQ multiplex PCR, yet TCRdb's version contains in-frame clones alone and is incomplete. Seen here are roughly 150,000 clones, approximately 80% observed once, and the top ten hold 9.1%. Sequenced input: peripheral blood. Receptor source: a woman older than 75 with active or convalescent COVID-19.

The chain is built from TRBV7-9 and TRBJ1-5; TRBD1 agrees at 11 bases. CDR3 length equals 16 residues. CDR1 SEHNR and CDR2 FQNEAQ come from the germline V gene (reference sequence). J was trimmed by 2 bases and V by 1 base; bases with no gene match: 1. Written as DNA, the CDR3 is TGTGCCAGCAGCTTAGTGGGACAGGGGGGCAATCAGCCCCAGCATTTT. Translating it yields CASSLVGQGGNQPQHF.

This clone is a singleton in its sample. Here the CDR3 DNA reads TGTGCCAGCAGTGCGCGACAGCCCCGCGGGGGAAGTGGCTACACCTTC. It translates to CASSARQPRGGSGYTF. The chain combines TRBV2 with TRBJ1-2; D may be TRBD1 (5 bases). Germline V gene lookup returns CDR1 SNHLY and CDR2 FYNNEI. Trimming stripped 4 bases from V and 7 bases from J, with 22 bases between. CDR3 length equals 16 residues.

Points on this clone: An end of the junction differs from the germline gene, which may be a read error. The J gene is TRBJ2-2, the V gene TRBV29-1; TRBD2 is a possible D gene (7 bases). CDR1 and CDR2 (germline): SQVTM, ANQGSEA. The CDR3 extends over 15 amino acids. The DNA for the CDR3 is TGCAGCGTGGAAGGGGGGGGCCCCGACACCGGGGAGCTGTTTTTT. It specifies CSVEGGGPDTGELFF.

J is TRBJ1-1 and V is TRBV9; 9 bases line up with TRBD1. This CDR3 is 20 amino acids long. The V segment lost 3 bases and the J segment 1 base; nucleotides outside the gene matches: 19. Germline V CDR1 and CDR2: SGDLS, YYNGEE. As DNA, the CDR3 is TGTGCCAGCAGCGATCCAGTCGGACAGGGGCGACCATACCAGAACACTGAAGCTTTCTTT. Residues: CASSDPVGQGRPYQNTEAFF.

The chain has TRBV7-9 and TRBJ2-2; maybe TRBD2 (5 bases). Trimming shortened V by 10 bases and J by 4 bases, and 16 bases separated the two germline ends. Per the germline V gene, CDR1 is SEHNR and CDR2 is FQNEAQ (reference sequence). The CDR3 has 14 residues. Here the CDR3 DNA reads TGTGCCACCCGCCCACGGGGTGTCACCGGGGAGCTGTTTTTT. Translating it yields CATRPRGVTGELFF.

The chain uses TRBV9 and TRBJ2-1; 8 bases align to TRBD1. CDR1 SGDLS and CDR2 YYNGEE come from the germline V gene. J was trimmed by 6 bases and V by 3 bases; bases with no gene match: 8. The CDR3 has 15 residues. CDR3 sequence reads: CASSGQTGVFNEQFF. CDR3 in DNA: TGTGCCAGCAGCGGCCAGACAGGGGTATTCAATGAGCAGTTCTTC.